Shown below are 29 T cell receptor beta chains from a single sample sequenced in a study of blood T cells in healthy people across ages. For the second PCR, which ran for about 6 to 11 cycles, a sample-barcoded 5' primer and a J-beta primer mix were used. TCRdb redid the calling of the 5' RACE reads with MiXCR, one entry per CDR3 protein. The repertoire holds 800,000 to 900,000 distinct CDR3 sequences, with approximately 67% as singletons. The material sequenced was blood. These receptors originate from a man under 40 in good health.

The genes are TRBV29-1 and TRBJ2-1; 10 nucleotides line up with TRBD2. The CDR3 consists of 17 residues. Germline V lookup: CDR1 SQVTM, CDR2 ANQGSEA. V gave up 3 bases and J gave up 0 bases; unmatched junction bases: 8. As DNA, the CDR3 is TGCAGCGTTGATGGTCTAGCGGGGGCGAGCTCCTACAATGAGCAGTTCTTC. Translating it yields CSVDGLAGASSYNEQFF.

The chain couples TRBV13 to TRBJ2-4, with D uncertain. The CDR3 consists of 15 residues. Germline loops: CDR1 PRHDT, CDR2 FYEKMQ (reference sequence). Trimming pared 0 bases from V and 0 bases from J, leaving 6 bases between. CDR3: CASSLGGLAKNIQYF. CDR3 bases: TGTGCCAGCAGCTTAGGTGGCTTAGCCAAAAACATTCAGTACTTC.

This rearrangement joins TRBV20-1 to TRBJ2-4; 14 bases map to TRBD2. Germline V CDR1 and CDR2: DFQATT, SNEGSKA (reference sequence). V shed 4 bases, J shed 9 bases, and the junction held 11 bases outside the gene matches. The CDR3 is made up of 16 amino acids. The CDR3 reads CSAIDLRLAGGVIQYF. CDR3 coding DNA: TGCAGTGCTATAGACCTCCGACTAGCGGGGGGGGTCATTCAGTACTTC.

The sample holds a few counts of this clonotype. This chain uses TRBV24-1 with TRBJ2-5; D may match TRBD1 or TRBD2 (5 bases each). V was trimmed by 3 bases and J by 1 base, leaving 11 bases between them. CDR1 and CDR2 from the germline V gene are KGHDR and SFDVKD. CDR3 size: 15 residues. CDR3 sequence (DNA): TGTGCCACCAGTGATCGCCGGGACGGCCAAGAGACCCAGTACTTC. This codes for CATSDRRDGQETQYF.

This clonotype was seen only a few times. The V and J genes are TRBV4-3 and TRBJ1-5; a weak D match, TRBD1 (6 bases). Germline CDR1 reads LGHNA; CDR2 reads YSLEER. The V end was cut by 4 bases, the J end by 4 bases, with 17 bases between. The CDR3 consists of 16 residues. CDR3: CASSPQRGQGNQPQHF. For the CDR3, the DNA is TGCGCCAGCAGCCCACAAAGGGGACAAGGTAATCAGCCCCAGCATTTT.

CDR3 protein: CASSVVGSEDTQYF. The CDR3 DNA is TGTGCCAGCAGCGTAGTTGGTAGCGAGGATACGCAGTATTTT. The chain has TRBV9 and TRBJ2-3, with D tentatively TRBD2 (5 bases). The CDR3 runs to 14 residues. Germline assignment: CDR1 SGDLS and CDR2 YYNGEE. V lost 0 bases and J lost 6, with 11 bases in between.

This clonotype was counted between two and nine times. The chain uses TRBV3-1 and TRBJ2-1; D may be TRBD1 (6 bases). Germline V gives CDR1 LGHDT, CDR2 YNNKEL (reference sequence). Trimming shortened V by 3 bases and J by 6 bases, and 12 bases separated the two germline ends. The CDR3 sequence is 14 residues long. The CDR3 DNA is TGTGCCAGCAGCCACTACAGGGAAATCAATGAGCAGTTCTTC. Translation: CASSHYREINEQFF.

The chain employs TRBV2 and TRBJ2-7, with D uncertain. Trimming stripped 7 bases from V and 0 bases from J, with 10 bases between. Germline V gives CDR1 SNHLY, CDR2 FYNNEI. The CDR3 extends over 13 amino acids. The CDR3 DNA follows: TGTGCCAGCATGGGCCAGACCTCCTACGAGCAGTACTTC. Residues: CASMGQTSYEQYF.

The rearrangement links TRBV20-1 to TRBJ1-5, with D possibly TRBD1 on 5 matching bases. The ends were cut back, 6 bases at V and 0 bases at J, with 12 bases in the middle. The CDR3 loop spans 14 amino acids. CDR1 is DFQATT and CDR2 is SNEGSKA in the germline V gene (reference sequence). CDR3 sequence (DNA): TGCAGTGCCAGGGCTTGGAGTAGCAATCAGCCCCAGCATTTT. As protein: CSARAWSSNQPQHF.

The chain employs TRBV6-5 and TRBJ2-7; 8 bases are shared with TRBD2. The closer fit of TRBJ2-4 to the DNA end suggests the J call may be wrong. The CDR3 totals 12 residues. In germline, CDR1 is MNHEY, CDR2 SVGAGI. The CDR3 DNA reads TGTGCCAGCAGTCCCGGGAGGGACATTCAGTACTTC. It is translated as CASSPGRDIQYF.

This chain uses TRBV6-5 with TRBJ2-5, with a tentative D call TRBD1 (5 bases). The J call may be in error: the DNA end matches TRBJ2-7 better. The CDR3 is made up of 13 amino acids. Germline V gives CDR1 MNHEY, CDR2 SVGAGI. In nucleotides, the CDR3 is TGTGCCAGCAGTTACTCGGTCAGGGACGAGCAGTACTTC. Encoded protein: CASSYSVRDEQYF.

This clonotype was counted a few times. The rearrangement links TRBV7-8 to TRBJ1-2; tentative D call: TRBD1 (5 bases). The CDR3 is 13 residues long. Germline CDR1 reads SGHVS; CDR2 reads FQNEAQ. V lost 3 bases and J lost 3, with 8 bases in between. CDR3 loop: CASSFRVHYGYTF. CDR3 DNA: TGTGCCAGCAGCTTCAGGGTCCACTATGGCTACACCTTC. Supplemented by reference TRBV7-8 and TRBJ1-2, the full variable domain reads GAGVSQSPRYKVAKRGQDVALRCDPISGHVSLFWYQQALGQGPEFLTYFQNEAQLDKSGLPSDRFFAERPEGSVSTLKIQRTQQEDSAVYLCASSFRVHYGYTFGSGTRLTVV.

This clonotype was found a few times. The V call is TRBV4-2, the J call TRBJ1-1, with D unresolved. This CDR3 has 16 residues. V was cut by 0 bases and J by 0 bases, with 11 bases left in between. Germline CDR1 LGHNA, CDR2 YNFKEQ. The CDR3 spells CASSQDSTVMNTEAFF. The CDR3 DNA follows: TGTGCCAGCAGCCAAGATTCCACAGTTATGAACACTGAAGCTTTCTTT.

The chain joins TRBV20-1 to TRBJ2-1; 9 bases are shared with TRBD1. The CDR3 runs to 15 residues. The trim removed 2 bases at V and 9 bases at J, leaving 11 bases unmatched. The germline CDR1 and CDR2 sequences are DFQATT and SNEGSKA (reference sequence). The CDR3 here is CSARNFGQGMGEQFF. CDR3 in DNA: TGCAGTGCTAGAAACTTCGGACAGGGGATGGGTGAGCAGTTCTTC.

This chain connects TRBV29-1 to TRBJ2-7; D is ambiguous. V was shortened by 6 bases and J by 1 base, with 10 bases between the two germline ends. This CDR3 is built from 12 residues. The germline CDR1 and CDR2 sequences are SQVTM and ANQGSEA. The CDR3: CSVEVGSYEQYF. The CDR3 DNA is TGCAGCGTCGAGGTCGGGTCCTACGAGCAGTACTTC.

V gene TRBV3-1 combines with J gene TRBJ2-5, with 9 bases fitting TRBD2. V gave up 8 bases and J gave up 11 bases; unmatched junction bases: 12. The CDR3 sequence is 13 residues long. Germline V gene data show CDR1 as LGHDT and CDR2 as YNNKEL (reference sequence). The CDR3 DNA is TGTGCCAGCTCCACCAGCGGGGGGAGGGAGCAGTACTTC. Translation gives CASSTSGGREQYF.

Note on this clonotype: Mismatch with germline at one junction end may stem from a read error. The rearrangement joins TRBV18 to TRBJ2-1, with D perhaps TRBD2 (6 bases). The CDR3 length is 15 residues. Germline loops: CDR1 KGHSH, CDR2 LQKENI. The CDR3 nucleotides are TGCGCCAGCTCACTAAGCAGGGAGGCCTACAATGAGCAGTTCTTC. Its translation is CASSLSREAYNEQFF.

As concerns this clonotype: A much larger clone sits a single nucleotide away, making a read error possible. The chain couples TRBV24-1 to TRBJ2-3, with D uncertain. V was shortened by 9 bases and J by 1 base, with 10 bases between the two germline ends. The CDR3 spans 13 residues. Germline V gene data show CDR1 as KGHDR and CDR2 as SFDVKD. The CDR3 DNA follows: TGTGCCACCGTAAAGGTTCGCACAGATACGCAGTATTTT. Amino acids: CATVKVRTDTQYF.

This clonotype was seen only a few times. This rearrangement joins TRBV4-3 to TRBJ2-7; weak D call: TRBD2 (5 bases). The length of the CDR3 is 13 residues. Trimming took off 1 base at V and 6 bases at J, with 10 bases between the two ends. The germline V gene encodes CDR1 LGHNA and CDR2 YSLEER. The CDR3 reads CASSQGGETEQYF. The CDR3 nucleotides are TGCGCCAGCAGCCAAGGTGGGGAGACCGAGCAGTACTTC.

This clonotype was seen a few times. The rearrangement joins TRBV7-2 to TRBJ2-7; 10 nucleotides line up with TRBD1. With V trimmed by 1 base and J by 3 bases, 6 bases remained unmatched. Germline V gene data show CDR1 as SGHTA and CDR2 as FQGNSA. CDR3 length: 16 residues. CDR3 in amino acids: CASSLVGTGDVYEQYF. CDR3 nucleotide sequence: TGTGCCAGCAGCTTAGTAGGGACAGGGGATGTCTACGAGCAGTACTTC.

This clonotype was observed once. The chain employs TRBV5-1 and TRBJ2-5, with TRBD2 matching over 8 bases. Germline trimming cut 3 bases from V and 4 bases from J; bases unmatched to any gene: 8. Looked up from germline, CDR1 is SGHRS and CDR2 is YFSETQ. The length of the CDR3 is 15 residues. The CDR3 sequence: CASSSGGQLGETQYF. The CDR3 DNA reads TGCGCCAGCAGCTCGGGGGGGCAATTGGGAGAGACCCAGTACTTC.

About this clonotype: The germline gene is not matched at one end of the junction; a read error may be the cause. V and J are TRBV28 and TRBJ1-2; 9 nucleotides agree with TRBD1. The CDR3 has 14 amino acids. Germline assignment: CDR1 MDHEN and CDR2 SYDVKM. CDR3 nucleotides: TGCGCCACCGCACCGGGACAGGGAAACTATGGCTACACCTTC. Translated: CATAPGQGNYGYTF.

V usage is TRBV9 and J usage is TRBJ2-1, with D tentatively TRBD2 (6 bases). Germline assignment: CDR1 SGDLS and CDR2 YYNGEE. V was clipped by 5 bases and J by 5 bases, with 17 bases between them. The CDR3 extends over 15 amino acids. As DNA, the CDR3 is TGTGCCAGCAGTAAAACCCCGGGACTCAACAATGAGCAGTTCTTC. It codes for CASSKTPGLNNEQFF.

This clonotype was seen only a few times. The J gene is TRBJ1-2, the V gene TRBV7-2; a possible D gene is TRBD1 (5 bases). This CDR3 is built from 15 residues. The germline V and J ends were trimmed by 5 bases and 7 bases, with 20 bases remaining between them. In germline, CDR1 is SGHTA, CDR2 FQGNSA. The DNA of the CDR3 is TGTGCCAGCAGCCTTACCGGGACGGGGCCGGGTGGCTACACCTTC. Protein: CASSLTGTGPGGYTF.

This chain uses TRBV6-5 with TRBJ2-1; 7 nucleotides align to TRBD1. Germline trimming cut 0 bases from V and 7 bases from J; bases unmatched to any gene: 6. This CDR3 region has 15 residues. Germline CDR1 MNHEY, CDR2 SVGAGI. CDR3 DNA: TGTGCCAGCAGTTACTCCCAGGGGGTAATAAATGAGCAGTTCTTC. It specifies CASSYSQGVINEQFF.

V is TRBV4-2 and J is TRBJ2-1; D ambiguous. Trimming removed 1 base at V and 6 bases at J, with 10 bases between. Looked up from germline, CDR1 is LGHNA and CDR2 is YNFKEQ. This CDR3 is built from 14 residues. For the CDR3, the DNA is TGTGCCAGCAGCCAAGCCTCAGCTATCAATGAGCAGTTCTTC. As protein: CASSQASAINEQFF.

The rearrangement links TRBV27 to TRBJ1-2; TRBD1 agrees at 11 bases. Germline V lookup: CDR1 MNHEY, CDR2 SMNVEV (reference sequence). The CDR3 length is 20 residues. Trimming at V came to 4 bases and at J to 4 bases, leaving 20 bases not matched to a gene. The CDR3 is CASSSWTGGKSHSGGYGYTF. In nucleotides, the CDR3 is TGTGCCAGCAGTTCTTGGACAGGGGGCAAGTCCCACTCAGGAGGCTATGGCTACACCTTC.

The rearrangement uses TRBV27 and TRBJ2-1; 10 bases fit TRBD2. V shed 5 bases, J shed 9 bases, and the junction held 7 bases outside the gene matches. The germline V gene encodes CDR1 MNHEY and CDR2 SMNVEV (reference sequence). This CDR3 has 14 amino acids. Written as DNA, the CDR3 is TGTGCCAGCAGTCGTATACTAGCGGGGATTGAGCAGTTCTTC. It is translated as CASSRILAGIEQFF.

This sequence joins TRBV7-9 and TRBJ2-7, with 7 bases aligning to TRBD2. J lost 5 bases, V lost 5 bases, and 15 bases had no gene match. This CDR3 region has 16 residues. Germline loops: CDR1 SEHNR, CDR2 FQNEAQ (reference sequence). The CDR3 DNA follows: TGTGCCAGCAGCAACCCTCGGGGAGCGGGGACCGACGAGCAGTACTTC. It translates to CASSNPRGAGTDEQYF.